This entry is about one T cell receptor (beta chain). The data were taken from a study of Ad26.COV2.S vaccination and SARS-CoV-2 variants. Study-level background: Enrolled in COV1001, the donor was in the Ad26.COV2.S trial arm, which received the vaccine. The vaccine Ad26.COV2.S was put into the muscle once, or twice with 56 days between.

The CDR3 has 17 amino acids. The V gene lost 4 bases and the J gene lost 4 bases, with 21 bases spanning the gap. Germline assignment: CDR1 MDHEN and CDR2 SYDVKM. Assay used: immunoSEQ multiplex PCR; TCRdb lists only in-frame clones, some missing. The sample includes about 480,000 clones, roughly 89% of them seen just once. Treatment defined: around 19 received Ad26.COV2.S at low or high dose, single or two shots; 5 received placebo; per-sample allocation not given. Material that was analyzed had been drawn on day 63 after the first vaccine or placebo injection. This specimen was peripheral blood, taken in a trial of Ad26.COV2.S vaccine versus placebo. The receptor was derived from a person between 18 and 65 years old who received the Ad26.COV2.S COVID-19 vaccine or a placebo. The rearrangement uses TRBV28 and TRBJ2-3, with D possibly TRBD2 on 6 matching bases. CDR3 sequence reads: CASSSPLVGREADTQYF. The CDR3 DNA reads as TGTGCCAGCAGTTCCCCCTTAGTCGGGAGAGAGGCAGATACGCAGTATTTT.